This paragraph reports one T cell receptor beta chain. The antigen is undetermined. Baseline was the first blood sampling point, followed by cycle 4 day 1 and cycle 7 day 1. Clones were sequenced by immunoSEQ multiplex PCR, and TCRdb holds only the in-frame ones, with some missing. The repertoire includes roughly 76,000 clones, 92% of them detected once, and around 7.3% sits in the top ten. This sample stems from a study of OX40 agonist ivuxolimab in advanced cancers. Turning to the study itself: Three individuals attained partial responses, comprising one hepatocellular carcinoma case and two cutaneous melanoma cases. Overall study findings and caveats: At doses 0.1 to 3.0 mg/kg, CD4+ and CD8+ clones expanded. The investigators did not determine what antigen specificity the expanded peripheral T cells had.

The CDR3 contains 16 residues. The germline CDR1 and CDR2 sequences are SGHDT and YYEEEE. The V and J ends lost 0 bases and 0 bases, in that order; junction bases with no gene match: 5. The clonotype was recovered from an adult with an advanced solid tumor such as melanoma, head and neck, liver or kidney cancer. This chain links TRBV5-6 with TRBJ1-1; 7 nucleotides align to TRBD1. Sample: CD4+ or CD8+ T cells sorted from blood, taken in a trial of the OX40 agonist ivuxolimab. As DNA, the CDR3 is TGTGCCAGCAGCTTGGGGACCGGGACAGTGAACACTGAAGCTTTCTTT. Its protein product is CASSLGTGTVNTEAFF.